This T cell receptor beta chain was obtained from a study of persistence of HIV-infected CD4 T cells. The germline V gene has CDR1 SGHKS and CDR2 YYEKEE (reference sequence). This CDR3 has 16 residues. V was pared by 0 bases and J by 4 bases, with 14 bases between. As concerns this clone: Its antigen is unidentified.

The libraries were made with immunoSEQ version 4 in survey mode. Clones were read by immunoSEQ multiplex PCR, and TCRdb kept only the in-frame ones, dropping some. The sample records 35,000 to 50,000 clones, roughly 90% being singletons. Cells were stimulated nonspecifically with anti-CD3/anti-CD28 magnetic beads. Sorting of responding CD4+ T cells relied on upregulated CD40 ligand together with CD69. The rearrangement uses TRBV5-5 and TRBJ1-3, with D uncertain. This clonotype was obtained from an adult man with HIV who was CMV-seropositive. The specimen comprised CD4+ T cells sorted from PBMCs after approximately 20-hour stimulation, sampled from a patient who received antiretroviral therapy. The CDR3 DNA is TGTGCCAGCAGCTTGGACGGGCTATGGGAGGGAAACACCATATATTTT. Translation: CASSLDGLWEGNTIYF.